This T cell receptor beta chain appears in the sequencing data of a study of T cell repertoires in cytomegalovirus infection. Study overall: CMV infection together with matching HLA type was indicated by public TCR beta signatures.

The V gene's germline CDR1 is SGHTA and CDR2 FQGNSA. The V end lost 4 bases, the J end lost 2 bases, and 15 bases lay between the germline ends. This CDR3 region has 15 residues. This clonotype appeared many times. Its antigen is not identified. TCRdb used MiXCR to reprocess the reads, holding one entry per CDR3 protein. The sample records roughly 45,000 distinct CDR3 sequences, approximately 22% being singletons. The chain employs TRBV7-2 and TRBJ2-7; D perhaps matches TRBD1 (6 bases). The sample comprised PBMCs, sequenced either directly or after in vitro stimulation (not recorded which). The receptor was isolated from a human donor in good health (CMV status not recorded). Some clones in this sample may be carry-over from other donors' samples. The CDR3 nucleotides read TGTGCCAGCAGCTACCTGTCCGGGACACCCTACGAGCAGTACTTC. Its translation is CASSYLSGTPYEQYF.